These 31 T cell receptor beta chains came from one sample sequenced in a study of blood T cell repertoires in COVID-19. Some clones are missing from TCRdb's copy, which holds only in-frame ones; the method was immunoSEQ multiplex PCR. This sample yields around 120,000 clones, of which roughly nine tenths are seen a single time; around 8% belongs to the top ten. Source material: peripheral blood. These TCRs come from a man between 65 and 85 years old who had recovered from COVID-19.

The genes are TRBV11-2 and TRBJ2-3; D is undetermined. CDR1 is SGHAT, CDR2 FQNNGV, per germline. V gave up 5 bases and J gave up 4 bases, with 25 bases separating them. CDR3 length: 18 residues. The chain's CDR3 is CASSPAPRGPKKADTQYF. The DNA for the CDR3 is TGTGCCAGCAGCCCCGCCCCCAGAGGTCCAAAGAAGGCAGATACGCAGTATTTT.

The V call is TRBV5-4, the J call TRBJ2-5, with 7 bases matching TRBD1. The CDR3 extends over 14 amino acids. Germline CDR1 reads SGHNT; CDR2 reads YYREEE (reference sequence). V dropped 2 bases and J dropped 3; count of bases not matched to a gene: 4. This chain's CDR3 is CASSLTGQKETQYF. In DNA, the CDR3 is TGTGCCAGCAGCTTAACGGGACAGAAAGAGACCCAGTACTTC.

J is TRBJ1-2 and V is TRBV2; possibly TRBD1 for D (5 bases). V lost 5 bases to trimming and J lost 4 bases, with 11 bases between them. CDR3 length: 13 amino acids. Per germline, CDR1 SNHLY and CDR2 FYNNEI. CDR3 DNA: TGTGCCAGCAGTCCTGACAGATTCTATGGCTACACCTTC. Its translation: CASSPDRFYGYTF.

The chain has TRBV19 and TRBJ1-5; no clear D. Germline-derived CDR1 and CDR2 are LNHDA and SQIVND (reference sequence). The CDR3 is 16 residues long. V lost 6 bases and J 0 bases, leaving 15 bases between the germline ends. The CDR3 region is CASSRLFHFSNQPQHF. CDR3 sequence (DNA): TGTGCCAGTAGCCGACTTTTCCATTTTAGCAATCAGCCCCAGCATTTT.

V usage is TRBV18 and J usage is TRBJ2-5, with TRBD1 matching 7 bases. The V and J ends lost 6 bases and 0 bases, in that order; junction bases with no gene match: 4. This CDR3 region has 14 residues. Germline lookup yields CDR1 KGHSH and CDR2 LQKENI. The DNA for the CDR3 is TGTGCCAGCTCGCCGGGACAGTACCAAGAGACCCAGTACTTC. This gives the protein CASSPGQYQETQYF.

CDR3 in DNA: TGTGCCAGCTCACCACAGAGAAGTATGAACACTGAAGCTTTCTTT. Encoded protein: CASSPQRSMNTEAFF. V usage is TRBV18 and J usage is TRBJ1-1, with no clear D. The CDR3 covers 15 residues. V gave up 1 base and J gave up 0 bases, with 9 bases separating them. The germline gives CDR1 KGHSH, CDR2 LQKENI.

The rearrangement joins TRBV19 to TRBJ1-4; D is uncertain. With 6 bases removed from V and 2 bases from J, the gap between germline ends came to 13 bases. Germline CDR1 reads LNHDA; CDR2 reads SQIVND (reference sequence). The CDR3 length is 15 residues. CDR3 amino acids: CASRYKQSTNEKLFF. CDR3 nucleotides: TGTGCCAGTAGGTACAAACAGAGCACTAATGAAAAACTGTTTTTT.

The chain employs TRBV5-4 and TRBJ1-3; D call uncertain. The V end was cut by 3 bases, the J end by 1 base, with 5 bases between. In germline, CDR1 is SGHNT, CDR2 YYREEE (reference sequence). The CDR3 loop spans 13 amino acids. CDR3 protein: CASSSNSGNTIYF. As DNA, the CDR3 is TGTGCCAGCAGCTCTAATTCTGGAAACACCATATATTTT.

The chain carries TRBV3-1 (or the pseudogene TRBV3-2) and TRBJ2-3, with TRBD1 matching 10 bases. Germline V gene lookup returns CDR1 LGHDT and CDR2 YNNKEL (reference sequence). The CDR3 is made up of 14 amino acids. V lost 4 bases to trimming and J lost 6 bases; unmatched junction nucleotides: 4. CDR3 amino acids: CASSLWDRGDTQYF. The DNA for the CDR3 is TGTGCCAGCAGCCTTTGGGACAGGGGTGATACGCAGTATTTT.

CDR3 in amino acids: CASSLPLTGTRGYTF. In DNA form, the CDR3 reads TGTGCCAGCAGTTTGCCCTTGACGGGCACTAGGGGCTACACCTTC. The chain joins TRBV6-5 to TRBJ1-2; D remains ambiguous. Germline CDR1 reads MNHEY; CDR2 reads SVGAGI. This CDR3 comprises 15 residues. V was shortened by 4 bases and J by 8 bases, with 20 bases between the two germline ends.

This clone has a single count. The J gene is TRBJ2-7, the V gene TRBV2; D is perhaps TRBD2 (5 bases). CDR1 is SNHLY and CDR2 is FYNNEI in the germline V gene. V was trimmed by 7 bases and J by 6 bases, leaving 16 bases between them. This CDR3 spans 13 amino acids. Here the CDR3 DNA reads TGTGCCAGCATCTGGACTTCTGCCCTCGAGCAGTACTTC. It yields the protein CASIWTSALEQYF. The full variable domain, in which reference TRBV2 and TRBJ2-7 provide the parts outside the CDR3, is EPEVTQTPSHQVTQMGQEVILRCVPISNHLYFYWYRQILGQKVEFLVSFYNNEISEKSEIFDDQFSVERPDGSNFTLKIRSTKLEDSAMYFCASIWTSALEQYFGPGTRLTVT.

The CDR3 coding sequence is TGTGCCAGCTCACCAAAGTCCGGGACTAGCGGGGTTTACACCGGGGAGCTGTTTTTT. It is translated as CASSPKSGTSGVYTGELFF. The genes are TRBV18 and TRBJ2-2, with TRBD2 matching over 13 bases. Germline loops: CDR1 KGHSH, CDR2 LQKENI. CDR3 size: 19 residues. The V and J ends lost 2 bases and 3 bases, in that order; junction bases with no gene match: 9.

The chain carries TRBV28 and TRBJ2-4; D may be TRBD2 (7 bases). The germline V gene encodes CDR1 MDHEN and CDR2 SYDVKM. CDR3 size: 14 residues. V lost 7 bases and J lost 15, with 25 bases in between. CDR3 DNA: TGTGCCAGCACCACTAACGTACGGGGGGCCGTTTTGTACTTC. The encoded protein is CASTTNVRGAVLYF.

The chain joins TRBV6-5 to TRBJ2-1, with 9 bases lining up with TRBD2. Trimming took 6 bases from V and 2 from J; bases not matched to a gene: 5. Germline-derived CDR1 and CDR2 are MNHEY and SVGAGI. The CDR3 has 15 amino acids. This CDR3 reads CASRRLAATYNEQFF. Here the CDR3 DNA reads TGTGCCAGCAGGAGACTAGCGGCCACCTACAATGAGCAGTTCTTC.

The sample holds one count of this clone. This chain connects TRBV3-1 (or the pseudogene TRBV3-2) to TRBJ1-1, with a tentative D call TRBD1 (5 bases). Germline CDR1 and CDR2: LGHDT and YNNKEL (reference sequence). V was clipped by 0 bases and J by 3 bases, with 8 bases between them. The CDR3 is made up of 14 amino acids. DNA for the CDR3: TGTGCCAGCAGCCAAGATAGCAGGGACACTGAAGCTTTCTTT. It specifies CASSQDSRDTEAFF.

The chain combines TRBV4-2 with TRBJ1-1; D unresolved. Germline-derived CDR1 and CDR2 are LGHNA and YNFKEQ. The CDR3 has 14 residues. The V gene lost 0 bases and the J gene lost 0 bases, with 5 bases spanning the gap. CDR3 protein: CASSQERVNTEAFF. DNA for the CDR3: TGTGCCAGCAGCCAAGAGCGAGTGAACACTGAAGCTTTCTTT.

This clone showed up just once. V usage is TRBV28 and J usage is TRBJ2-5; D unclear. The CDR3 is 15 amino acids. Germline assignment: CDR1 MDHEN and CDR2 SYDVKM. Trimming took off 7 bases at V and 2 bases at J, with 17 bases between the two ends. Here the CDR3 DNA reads TGTGCCAGCAACTTCGGCGGAACACTTCAAGAGACCCAGTACTTC. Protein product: CASNFGGTLQETQYF.

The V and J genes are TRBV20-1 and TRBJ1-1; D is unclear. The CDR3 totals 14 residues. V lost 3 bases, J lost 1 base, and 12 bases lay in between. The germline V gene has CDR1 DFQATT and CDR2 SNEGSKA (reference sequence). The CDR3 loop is CSASFGLRNTEAFF. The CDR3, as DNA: TGCAGTGCTAGTTTTGGGCTGAGGAACACTGAAGCTTTCTTT.

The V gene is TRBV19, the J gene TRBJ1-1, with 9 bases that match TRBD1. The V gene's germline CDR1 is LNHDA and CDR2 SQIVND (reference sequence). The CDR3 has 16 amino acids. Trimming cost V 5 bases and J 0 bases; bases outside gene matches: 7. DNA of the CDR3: TGTGCCAGTAGTCCTGGACAGGGGAACCTGAACACTGAAGCTTTCTTT. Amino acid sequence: CASSPGQGNLNTEAFF.

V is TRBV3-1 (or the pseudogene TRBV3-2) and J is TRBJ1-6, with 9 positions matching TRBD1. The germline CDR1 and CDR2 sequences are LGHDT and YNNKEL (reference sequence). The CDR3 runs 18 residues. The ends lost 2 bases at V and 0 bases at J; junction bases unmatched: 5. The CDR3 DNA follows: TGTGCCAGCAGCCAATTACAGGGGGCCGGCTCCTATAATTCACCCCTCCACTTT. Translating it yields CASSQLQGAGSYNSPLHF.

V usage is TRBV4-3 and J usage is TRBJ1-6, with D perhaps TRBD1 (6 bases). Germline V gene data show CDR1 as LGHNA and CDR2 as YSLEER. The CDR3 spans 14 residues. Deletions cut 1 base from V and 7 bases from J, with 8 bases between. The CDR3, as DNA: TGCGCCAGCAGCCAAGGGGGGCGGAATTCACCCCTCCACTTT. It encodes CASSQGGRNSPLHF.

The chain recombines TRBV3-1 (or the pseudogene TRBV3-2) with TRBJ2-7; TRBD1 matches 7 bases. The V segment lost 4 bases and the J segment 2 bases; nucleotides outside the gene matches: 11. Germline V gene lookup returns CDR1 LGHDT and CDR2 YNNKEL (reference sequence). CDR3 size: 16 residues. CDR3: CASSLILTGSPYEQYF. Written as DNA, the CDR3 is TGTGCCAGCAGCCTAATCCTGACAGGGTCCCCCTACGAGCAGTACTTC.

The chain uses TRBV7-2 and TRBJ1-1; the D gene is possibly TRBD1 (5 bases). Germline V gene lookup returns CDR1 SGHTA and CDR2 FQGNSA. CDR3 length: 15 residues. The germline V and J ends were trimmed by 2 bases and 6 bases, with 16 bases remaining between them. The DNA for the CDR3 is TGTGCCAGCAGCTTAATGGTCACCTCGGGGGCTGAAGCTTTCTTT. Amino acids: CASSLMVTSGAEAFF.

The CDR3 spells CASSQIGVYQETQYF. CDR3 nucleotide sequence: TGTGCCAGCAGCCAAATCGGGGTTTACCAAGAGACCCAGTACTTC. The chain couples TRBV3-1 (or the pseudogene TRBV3-2) to TRBJ2-5, with D tentatively TRBD2 (5 bases). Germline CDR1 LGHDT, CDR2 YNNKEL (reference sequence). The CDR3 consists of 15 residues. With 2 bases removed from V and 0 bases from J, the gap between germline ends came to 10 bases.

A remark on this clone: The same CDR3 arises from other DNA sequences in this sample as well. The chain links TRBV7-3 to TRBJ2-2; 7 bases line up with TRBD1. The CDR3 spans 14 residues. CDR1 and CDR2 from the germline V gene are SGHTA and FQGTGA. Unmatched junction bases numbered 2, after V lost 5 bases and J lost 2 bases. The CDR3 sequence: CASSRTGNTGELFF. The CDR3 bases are TGTGCCAGCAGCAGGACAGGAAACACCGGGGAGCTGTTTTTT.

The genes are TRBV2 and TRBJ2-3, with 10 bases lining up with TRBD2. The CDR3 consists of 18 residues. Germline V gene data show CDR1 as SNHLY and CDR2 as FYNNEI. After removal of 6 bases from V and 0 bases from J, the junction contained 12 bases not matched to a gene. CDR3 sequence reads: CASRERGGTPSSTDTQYF. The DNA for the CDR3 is TGTGCCAGCAGAGAGCGGGGGGGAACTCCATCTAGCACAGATACGCAGTATTTT.

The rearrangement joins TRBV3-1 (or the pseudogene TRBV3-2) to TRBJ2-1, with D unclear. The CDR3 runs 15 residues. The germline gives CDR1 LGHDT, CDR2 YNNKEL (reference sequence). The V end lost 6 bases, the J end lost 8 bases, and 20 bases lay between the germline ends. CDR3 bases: TGTGCCAGCAGACATGGTGCCCTTTCGCCACATGAGCAGTTCTTC. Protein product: CASRHGALSPHEQFF.

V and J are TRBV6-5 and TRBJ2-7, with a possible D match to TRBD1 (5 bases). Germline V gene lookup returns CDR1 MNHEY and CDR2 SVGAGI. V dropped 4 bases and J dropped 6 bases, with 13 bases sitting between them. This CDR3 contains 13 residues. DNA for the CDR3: TGTGCCAGCAGTTCCGGCAGGGCCGGCGAGCAGTACTTC. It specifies CASSSGRAGEQYF.

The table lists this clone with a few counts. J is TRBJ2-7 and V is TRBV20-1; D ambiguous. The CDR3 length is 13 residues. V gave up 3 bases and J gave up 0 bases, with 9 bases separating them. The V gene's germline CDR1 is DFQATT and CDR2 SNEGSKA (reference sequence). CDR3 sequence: CSASFPRSYEQYF. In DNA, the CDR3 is TGCAGTGCTAGTTTCCCCCGCTCCTACGAGCAGTACTTC.

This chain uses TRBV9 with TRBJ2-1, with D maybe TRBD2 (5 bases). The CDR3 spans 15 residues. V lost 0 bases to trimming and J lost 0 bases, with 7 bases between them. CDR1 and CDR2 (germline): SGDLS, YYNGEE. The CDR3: CASSVAAASYNEQFF. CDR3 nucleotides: TGTGCCAGCAGCGTAGCAGCGGCCTCCTACAATGAGCAGTTCTTC.

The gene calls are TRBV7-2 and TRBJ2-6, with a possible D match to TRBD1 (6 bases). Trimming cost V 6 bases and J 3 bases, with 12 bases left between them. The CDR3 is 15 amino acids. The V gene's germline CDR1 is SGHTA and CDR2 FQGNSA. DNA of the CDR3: TGTGCCAGCAGTCCTTACAGGGTTGGGGCCAACGTCCTGACTTTC. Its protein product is CASSPYRVGANVLTF. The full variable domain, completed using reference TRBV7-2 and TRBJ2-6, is GAGVSQSPSNKVTEKGKDVELRCDPISGHTALYWYRQSLGQGLEFLIYFQGNSAPDKSGLPSDRFSAERTGGSVSTLTIQRTQQEDSAVYLCASSPYRVGANVLTFGAGSRLTVL.